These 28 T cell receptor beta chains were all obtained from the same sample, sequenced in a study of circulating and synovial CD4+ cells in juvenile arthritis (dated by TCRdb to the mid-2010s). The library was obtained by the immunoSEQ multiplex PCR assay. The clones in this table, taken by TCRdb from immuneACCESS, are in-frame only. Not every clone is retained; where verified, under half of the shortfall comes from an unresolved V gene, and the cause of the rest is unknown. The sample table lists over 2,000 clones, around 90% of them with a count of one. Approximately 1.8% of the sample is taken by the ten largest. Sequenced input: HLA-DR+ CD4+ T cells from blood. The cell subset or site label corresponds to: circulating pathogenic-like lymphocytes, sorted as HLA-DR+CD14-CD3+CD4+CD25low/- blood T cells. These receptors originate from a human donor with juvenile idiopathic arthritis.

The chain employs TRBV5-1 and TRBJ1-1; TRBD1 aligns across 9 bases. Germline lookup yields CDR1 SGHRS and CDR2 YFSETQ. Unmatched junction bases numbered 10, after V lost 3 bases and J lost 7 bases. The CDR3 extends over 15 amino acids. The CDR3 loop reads CASSWGTGRTLEAFF. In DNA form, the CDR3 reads TGCGCCAGCAGCTGGGGGACAGGGCGGACGCTTGAAGCTTTCTTT.

In DNA form, the CDR3 reads TGTGCCAGTAGTTTCTCTAGCGGGGGAGTCACAGATACGCAGTATTTT. Its protein product is CASSFSSGGVTDTQYF. The rearrangement uses TRBV19 and TRBJ2-3, with 10 bases identical to TRBD2. The V segment lost 5 bases and the J segment 2 bases; nucleotides outside the gene matches: 7. The CDR3 runs 16 residues. CDR1 and CDR2 from the germline V gene are LNHDA and SQIVND (reference sequence).

The CDR3 coding sequence is TGTGCCAGTAGTATATCACCCATGCGCGGAGGGGACACTGAAGCTTTCTTT. Encoded protein: CASSISPMRGGDTEAFF. The chain has TRBV19 and TRBJ1-1, with TRBD1 as a possible D gene (5 bases). Trimming removed 2 bases at V and 3 bases at J, with 19 bases between. Germline CDR1 is LNHDA and CDR2 is SQIVND (reference sequence). CDR3 length equals 17 residues.

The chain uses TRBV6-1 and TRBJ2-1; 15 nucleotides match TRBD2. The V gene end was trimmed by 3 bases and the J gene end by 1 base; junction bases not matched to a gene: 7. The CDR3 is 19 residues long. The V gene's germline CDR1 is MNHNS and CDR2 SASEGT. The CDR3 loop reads CASSELGTSGRTSYNEQFF. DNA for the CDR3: TGTGCCAGCAGTGAGTTGGGGACTAGCGGGAGGACTTCCTACAATGAGCAGTTCTTC.

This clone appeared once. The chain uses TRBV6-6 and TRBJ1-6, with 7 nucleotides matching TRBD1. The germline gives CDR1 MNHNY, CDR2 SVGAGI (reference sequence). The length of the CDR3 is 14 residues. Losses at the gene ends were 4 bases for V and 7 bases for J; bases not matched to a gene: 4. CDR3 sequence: CASSFDRANSPLHF. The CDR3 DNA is TGTGCCAGCAGTTTCGACAGGGCCAATTCACCCCTCCACTTT.

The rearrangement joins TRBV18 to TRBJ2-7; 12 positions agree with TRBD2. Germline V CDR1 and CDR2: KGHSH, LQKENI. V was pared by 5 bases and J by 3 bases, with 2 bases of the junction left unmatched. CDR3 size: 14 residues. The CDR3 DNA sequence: TGTGCCAGCTCAATGGGACTAGCGGGCTACGAGCAGTACTTC. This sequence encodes CASSMGLAGYEQYF.

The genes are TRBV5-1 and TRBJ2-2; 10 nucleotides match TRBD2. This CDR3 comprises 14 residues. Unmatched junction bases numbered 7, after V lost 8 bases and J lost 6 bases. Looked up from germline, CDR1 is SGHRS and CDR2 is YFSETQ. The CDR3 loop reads CASASGLASGELFF. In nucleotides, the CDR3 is TGCGCCAGTGCATCGGGACTAGCGTCCGGGGAGCTGTTTTTT. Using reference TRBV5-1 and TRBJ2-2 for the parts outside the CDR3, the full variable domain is KAGVTQTPRYLIKTRGQQVTLSCSPISGHRSVSWYQQTPGQGLQFLFEYFSETQRNKGNFPGRFSGRQFSNSRSEMNVSTLELGDSALYLCASASGLASGELFFGEGSRLTVL.

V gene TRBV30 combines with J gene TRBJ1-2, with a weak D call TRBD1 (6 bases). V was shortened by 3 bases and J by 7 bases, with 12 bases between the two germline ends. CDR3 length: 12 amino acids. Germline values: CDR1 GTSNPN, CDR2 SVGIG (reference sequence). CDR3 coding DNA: TGTGCCTGGAGACAAACAGGGTCTGGCTACACCTTC. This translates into CAWRQTGSGYTF.

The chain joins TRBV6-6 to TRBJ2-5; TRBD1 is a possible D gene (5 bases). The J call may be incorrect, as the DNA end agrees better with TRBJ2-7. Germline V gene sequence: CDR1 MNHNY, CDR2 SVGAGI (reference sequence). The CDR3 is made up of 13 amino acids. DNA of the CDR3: TGTGCCAGCAGTTCACAGGCCTCCTACGAGCAGTACTTC. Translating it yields CASSSQASYEQYF.

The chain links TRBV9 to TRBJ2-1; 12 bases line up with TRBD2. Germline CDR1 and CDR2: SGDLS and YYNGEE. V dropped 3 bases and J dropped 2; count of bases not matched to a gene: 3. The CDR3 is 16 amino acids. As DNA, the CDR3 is TGTGCCAGCAGCGCCGGACTAGCGGGGACCTACAATGAGCAGTTCTTC. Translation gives CASSAGLAGTYNEQFF.

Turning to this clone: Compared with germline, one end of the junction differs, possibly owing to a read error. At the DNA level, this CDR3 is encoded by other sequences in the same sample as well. In nucleotides, the CDR3 is TGTGCCACAAGACAGGGGGCGGTTAAGGATAATTCCCCCCTCCACTTT. Protein product: CATRQGAVKDNSPLHF. The gene calls are TRBV19 and TRBJ1-6; 10 positions agree with TRBD1. Germline CDR1 is LNHDA and CDR2 is SQIVND (reference sequence). The CDR3 loop spans 16 amino acids.

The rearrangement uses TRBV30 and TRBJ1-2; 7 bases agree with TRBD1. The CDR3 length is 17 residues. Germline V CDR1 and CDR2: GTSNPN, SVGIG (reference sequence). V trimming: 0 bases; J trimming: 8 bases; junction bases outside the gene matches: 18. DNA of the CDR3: TGTGCCTGGAGTGTTAAGGGGGCAGGGGAAGGGAGATTGGGCTACACCTTC. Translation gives CAWSVKGAGEGRLGYTF. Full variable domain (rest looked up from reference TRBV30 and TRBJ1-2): SQTIHQWPATLVQPVGSPLSLECTVEGTSNPNLYWYRQAAGRGLQLLFYSVGIGQISSEVPQNLSASRPQDRQFILSSKKLLLSDSGFYLCAWSVKGAGEGRLGYTFGSGTRLTVV.

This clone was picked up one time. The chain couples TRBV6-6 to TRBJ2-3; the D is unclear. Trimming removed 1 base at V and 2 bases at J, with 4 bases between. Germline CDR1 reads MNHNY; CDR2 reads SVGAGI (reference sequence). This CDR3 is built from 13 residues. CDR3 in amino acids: CASSYFITDTQYF. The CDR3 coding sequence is TGTGCCAGCAGTTACTTCATCACAGATACGCAGTATTTT.

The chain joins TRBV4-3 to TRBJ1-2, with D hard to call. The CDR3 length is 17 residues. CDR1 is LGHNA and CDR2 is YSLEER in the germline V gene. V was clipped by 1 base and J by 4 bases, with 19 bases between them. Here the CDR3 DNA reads TGCGCCAGCAGCCAAGCCCACGGGGATTACGTCTCCTATGGCTACACCTTC. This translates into CASSQAHGDYVSYGYTF.

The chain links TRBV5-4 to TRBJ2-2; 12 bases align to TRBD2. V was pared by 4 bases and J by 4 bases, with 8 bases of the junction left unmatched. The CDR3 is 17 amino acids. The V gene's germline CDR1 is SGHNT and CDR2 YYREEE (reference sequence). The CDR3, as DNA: TGTGCCAGCAGCCAACCTGGACTAGCGGGAACCACCGGGGAGCTGTTTTTT. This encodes CASSQPGLAGTTGELFF.

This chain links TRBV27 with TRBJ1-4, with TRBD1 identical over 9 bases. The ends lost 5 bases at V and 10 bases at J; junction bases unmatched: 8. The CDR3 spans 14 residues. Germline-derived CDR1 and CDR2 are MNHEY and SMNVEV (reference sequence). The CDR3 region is CASSRLQQGAKLFF. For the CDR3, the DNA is TGTGCCAGCAGTCGCCTACAACAGGGGGCAAAACTGTTTTTT. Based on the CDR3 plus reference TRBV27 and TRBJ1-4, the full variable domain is EAQVTQNPRYLITVTGKKLTVTCSQNMNHEYMSWYRQDPGLGLRQIYYSMNVEVTDKGDVPEGYKVSRKEKRNFPLILESPSPNQTSLYFCASSRLQQGAKLFFGSGTQLSVL.

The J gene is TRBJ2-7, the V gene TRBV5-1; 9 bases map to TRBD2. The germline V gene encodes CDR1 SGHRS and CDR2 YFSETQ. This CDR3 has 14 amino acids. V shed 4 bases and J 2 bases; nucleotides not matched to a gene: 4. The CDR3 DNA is TGCGCCAGCAGCCCTAGCGGGGCTGCCTACGAGCAGTACTTC. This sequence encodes CASSPSGAAYEQYF.

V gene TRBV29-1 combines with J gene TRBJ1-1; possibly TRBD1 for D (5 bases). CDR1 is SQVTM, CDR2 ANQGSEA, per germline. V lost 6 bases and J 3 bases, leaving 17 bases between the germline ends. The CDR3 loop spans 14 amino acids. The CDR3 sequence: CSVAHRFTDTEAFF. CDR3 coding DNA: TGCAGCGTCGCACACAGGTTCACGGACACTGAAGCTTTCTTT.

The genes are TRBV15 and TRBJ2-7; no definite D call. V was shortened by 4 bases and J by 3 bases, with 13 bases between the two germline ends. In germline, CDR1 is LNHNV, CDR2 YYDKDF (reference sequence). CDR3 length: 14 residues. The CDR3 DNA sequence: TGTGCCACCAGCACTAGTTTCACCCTCTACGAGCAGTACTTC. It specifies CATSTSFTLYEQYF.

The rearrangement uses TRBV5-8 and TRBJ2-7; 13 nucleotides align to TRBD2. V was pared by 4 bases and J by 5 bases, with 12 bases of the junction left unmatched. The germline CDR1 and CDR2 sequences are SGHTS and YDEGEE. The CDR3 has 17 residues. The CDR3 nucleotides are TGTGCCAGCAGCGAGCAAACGACTAGCGGGAGGTCCCACGAGCAGTACTTC. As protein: CASSEQTTSGRSHEQYF.

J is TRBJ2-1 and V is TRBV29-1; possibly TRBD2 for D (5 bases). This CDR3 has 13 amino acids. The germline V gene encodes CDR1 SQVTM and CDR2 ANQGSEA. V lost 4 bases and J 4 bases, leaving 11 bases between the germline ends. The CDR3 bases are TGCAGCGTTGTCCAGCGGTCGTACAATGAGCAGTTCTTC. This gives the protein CSVVQRSYNEQFF.

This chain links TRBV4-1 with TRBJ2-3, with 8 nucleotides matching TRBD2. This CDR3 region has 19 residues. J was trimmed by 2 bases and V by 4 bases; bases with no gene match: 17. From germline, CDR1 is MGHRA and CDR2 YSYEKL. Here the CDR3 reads CASSPLTAGLVGSTDTQYF. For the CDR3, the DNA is TGCGCCAGCAGCCCCCTCACGGCGGGACTAGTCGGGTCCACAGATACGCAGTATTTT.

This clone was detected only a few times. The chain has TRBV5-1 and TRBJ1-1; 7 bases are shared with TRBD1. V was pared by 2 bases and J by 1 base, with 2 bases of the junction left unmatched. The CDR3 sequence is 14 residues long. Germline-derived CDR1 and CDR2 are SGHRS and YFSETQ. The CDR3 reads CASSLRDRNTEAFF. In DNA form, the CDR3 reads TGCGCCAGCAGCTTAAGGGACAGGAACACTGAAGCTTTCTTT.

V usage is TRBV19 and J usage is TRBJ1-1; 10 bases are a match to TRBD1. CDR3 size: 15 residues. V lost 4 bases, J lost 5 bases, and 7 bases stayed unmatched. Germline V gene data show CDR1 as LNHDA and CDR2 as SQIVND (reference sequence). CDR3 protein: CASSRDRGLYTEAFF. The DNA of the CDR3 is TGTGCCAGTAGTAGAGACAGGGGGCTTTATACTGAAGCTTTCTTT.

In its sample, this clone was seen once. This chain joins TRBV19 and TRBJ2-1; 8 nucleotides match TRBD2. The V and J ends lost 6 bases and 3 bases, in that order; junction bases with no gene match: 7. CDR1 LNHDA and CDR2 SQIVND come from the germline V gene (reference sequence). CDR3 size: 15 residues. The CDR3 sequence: CASRPRGGVYNEQFF. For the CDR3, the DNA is TGTGCCAGTAGACCCCGGGGGGGCGTCTACAATGAGCAGTTCTTC.

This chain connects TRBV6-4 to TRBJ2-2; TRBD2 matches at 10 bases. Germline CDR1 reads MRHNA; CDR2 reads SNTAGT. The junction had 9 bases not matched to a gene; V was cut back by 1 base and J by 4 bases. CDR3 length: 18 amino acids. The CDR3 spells CASSDWTSGATRTGELFF. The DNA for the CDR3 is TGTGCCAGCAGTGACTGGACTAGCGGCGCGACTCGCACCGGGGAGCTGTTTTTT.

CDR3 loop: CASSVARTSVEQYF. CDR3 DNA: TGTGCCAGCAGCGTAGCCAGGACTAGCGTCGAGCAGTACTTC. This chain joins TRBV9 and TRBJ2-7, with 9 bases aligning to TRBD2. Germline lookup yields CDR1 SGDLS and CDR2 YYNGEE. The CDR3 sequence is 14 residues long. J was trimmed by 6 bases and V by 0 bases; bases with no gene match: 4.

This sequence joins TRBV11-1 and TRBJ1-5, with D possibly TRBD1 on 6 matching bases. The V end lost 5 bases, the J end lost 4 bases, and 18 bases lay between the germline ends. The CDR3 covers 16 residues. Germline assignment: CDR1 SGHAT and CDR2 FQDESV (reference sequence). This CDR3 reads CASSLSRGFRNQPQHF. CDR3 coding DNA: TGTGCCAGCAGCCTTTCGAGGGGGTTTCGAAATCAGCCCCAGCATTTT.